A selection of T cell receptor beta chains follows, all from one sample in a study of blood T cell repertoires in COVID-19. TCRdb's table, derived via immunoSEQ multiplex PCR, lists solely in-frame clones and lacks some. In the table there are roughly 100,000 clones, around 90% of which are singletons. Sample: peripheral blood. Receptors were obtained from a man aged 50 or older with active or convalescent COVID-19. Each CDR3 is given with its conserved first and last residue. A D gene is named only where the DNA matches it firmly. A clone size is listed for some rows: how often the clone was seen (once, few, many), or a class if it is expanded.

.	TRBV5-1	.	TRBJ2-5	CASSLIPGQETQYF	TGCGCCAGCAGCTTGATTCCGGGGCAAGAGACCCAGTACTTC
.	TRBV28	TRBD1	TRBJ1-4	CASIRTGPWEKLFF	TGTGCCAGCATTAGGACAGGTCCTTGGGAAAAACTGTTTTTT
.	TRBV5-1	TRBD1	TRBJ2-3	CASITGTGWGDTQYF	TGCGCCAGCATAACCGGGACAGGGTGGGGAGATACGCAGTATTTT
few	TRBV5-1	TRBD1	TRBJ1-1	CASSKGAGTEAFF	TGCGCCAGCAGCAAGGGGGCAGGGACTGAAGCTTTCTTT
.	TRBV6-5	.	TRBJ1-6	CASSFQGNNSPLHF	TGTGCCAGCAGTTTTCAGGGAAATAATTCACCCCTCCACTTT
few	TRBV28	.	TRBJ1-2	CASSVVGSGYTF	TGTGCCAGCAGCGTAGTGGGGAGCGGCTACACCTTC
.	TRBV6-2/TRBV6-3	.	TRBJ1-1	CASSYSRRGRRTTEAFF	TGTGCCAGCAGTTACTCGCGGAGGGGCCGCCGTACTACTGAAGCTTTCTTT
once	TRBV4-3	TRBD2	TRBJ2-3	CASSQDYPSGTTDTQYF	TGCGCCAGCAGCCAAGATTACCCTAGCGGGACTACAGATACGCAGTATTTT
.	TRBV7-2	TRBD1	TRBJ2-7	CASSLATGTYEQYF	TGTGCCAGCAGCTTAGCGACAGGGACCTACGAGCAGTACTTC
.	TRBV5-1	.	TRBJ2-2	CASSLDGHWGELFF	TGCGCCAGCAGCTTGGATGGACATTGGGGGGAGCTGTTTTTT
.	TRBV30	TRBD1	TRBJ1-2	CACTRTGVYGYTF	TGTGCCTGCACCAGGACAGGGGTATATGGCTACACCTTC
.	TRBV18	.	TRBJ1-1	CASSGVEQGVEAFF	TGTGCCAGCTCAGGGGTTGAACAGGGCGTTGAAGCTTTCTTT
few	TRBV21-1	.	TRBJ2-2	CASSKESGTGTTGELFF	TGTGCCAGCAGCAAAGAATCTGGGACAGGGACCACCGGGGAGCTGTTTTTT
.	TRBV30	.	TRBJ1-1	CALNGAANTEAFF	TGTGCCCTAAATGGAGCAGCGAACACTGAAGCTTTCTTT
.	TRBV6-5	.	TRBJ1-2	CASRQGAYGYTF	TGTGCCAGCAGACAGGGTGCCTATGGCTACACCTTC
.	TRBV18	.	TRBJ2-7	CASSPPRGGDSYEQYF	TGTGCCAGCTCACCACCTCGGGGCGGGGACTCCTACGAGCAGTACTTC
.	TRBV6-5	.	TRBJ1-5	CASTCYQPQHF	TGTGCCAGCACGTGTTATCAGCCCCAGCATTTT
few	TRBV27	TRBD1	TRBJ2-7	CASSLGQGSYEQYF	TGTGCCAGCAGTTTAGGACAGGGCTCCTACGAGCAGTACTTC
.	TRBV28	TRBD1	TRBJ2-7	CASSGGDRVGEQYF	TGTGCCAGCAGTGGGGGGGACAGGGTAGGCGAGCAGTACTTC
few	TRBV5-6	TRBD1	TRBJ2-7	CASSPPGGAVQYF	TGTGCCAGCAGCCCCCCAGGGGGCGCGGTGCAGTACTTC
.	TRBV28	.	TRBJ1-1	CASSTRTEAFF	TGTGCCAGCAGCACCCGGACAGAAGCTTTCTTT
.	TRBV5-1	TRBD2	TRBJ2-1	CASSPRTSGGPNGEQFF	TGCGCCAGCAGCCCCCGGACTAGCGGGGGCCCAAATGGTGAGCAGTTCTTC
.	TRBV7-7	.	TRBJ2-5	CASSPTGGGETQYF	TGTGCCAGCAGTCCGACCGGAGGTGGCGAGACCCAGTACTTC
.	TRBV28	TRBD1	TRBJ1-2	CASTAGQGHGYTF	TGTGCCAGCACCGCCGGACAGGGTCATGGCTACACCTTC
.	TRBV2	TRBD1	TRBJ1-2	CASRKPDRVYGYTF	TGTGCCAGCAGGAAACCGGACAGGGTCTATGGCTACACCTTC
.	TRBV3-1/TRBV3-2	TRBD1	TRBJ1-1	CASSQVCTPGQRMNTEAFF	TGTGCCAGCAGCCAGGTCTGCACTCCGGGACAGCGCATGAACACTGAAGCTTTCTTT
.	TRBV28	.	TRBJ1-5	CASSYTSQPQHF	TGTGCCAGCAGTTACACATCTCAGCCCCAGCATTTT
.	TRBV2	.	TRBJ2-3	CASSSRRTDTQYF	TGTGCCAGCAGTTCCAGGCGCACAGATACGCAGTATTTT
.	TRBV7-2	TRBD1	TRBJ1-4	CASSVGRDRGNEKLFF	TGTGCCAGCAGCGTAGGACGGGACAGGGGAAATGAAAAACTGTTTTTT
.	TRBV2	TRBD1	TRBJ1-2	CASRGTGGGGYTF	TGTGCCAGCAGAGGGACAGGGGGCGGAGGCTACACCTTC
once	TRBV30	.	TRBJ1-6	CAWNLIGVSSYNSPLHF	TGTGCCTGGAACCTCATAGGGGTCAGTTCCTATAATTCACCCCTCCACTTT
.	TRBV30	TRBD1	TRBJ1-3	CAWSRGQNTIYF	TGTGCCTGGAGTAGGGGGCAAAACACCATATATTTT
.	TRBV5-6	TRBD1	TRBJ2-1	CASSLTTGGLDNEQFF	TGTGCCAGCAGCTTGACCACAGGGGGCTTAGACAATGAGCAGTTCTTC
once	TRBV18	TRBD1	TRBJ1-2	CASSPGQGHGYTF	TGTGCCAGCTCACCGGGACAGGGTCATGGCTACACCTTC
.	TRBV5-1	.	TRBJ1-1	CASSLRDKGDTEAFF	TGCGCCAGCAGCTTACGGGACAAGGGGGACACTGAAGCTTTCTTT
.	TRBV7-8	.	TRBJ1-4	CASSFAGVEKLFF	TGTGCCAGCAGCTTTGCAGGGGTCGAAAAACTGTTTTTT
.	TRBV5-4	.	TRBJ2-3	CASSTDGSGSSTDTQYF	TGTGCCAGCAGCACCGATGGGTCAGGTTCTAGCACAGATACGCAGTATTTT
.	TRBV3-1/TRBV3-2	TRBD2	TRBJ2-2	CASSLPGGDNTGELFF	TGTGCCAGCAGCCTCCCCGGGGGGGATAACACCGGGGAGCTGTTTTTT
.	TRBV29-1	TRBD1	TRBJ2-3	CSGTAGTASTDTQYF	TGCAGCGGAACCGCCGGGACAGCTAGCACAGATACGCAGTATTTT
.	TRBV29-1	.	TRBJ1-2	CSVDDGIYGYTF	TGCAGCGTTGACGACGGGATCTATGGCTACACCTTC
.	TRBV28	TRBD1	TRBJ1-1	CASQGSRGTEAFF	TGTGCCAGTCAAGGTAGCAGGGGGACTGAAGCTTTCTTT
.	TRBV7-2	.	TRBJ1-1	CASSFRQAPEAFF	TGTGCCAGCAGCTTCAGACAGGCCCCTGAAGCTTTCTTT
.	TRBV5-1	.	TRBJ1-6	CASSEDSNSPLHF	TGCGCCAGCAGTGAGGACTCTAATTCACCCCTCCACTTT